The next 26 T cell receptor beta chains were all read from a single sample in a study of T-cell memory formation after mild COVID-19. MiXCR was run by TCRdb on the 5' RACE reads, yielding one entry per CDR3 protein. The sample has a few hundred thousand distinct CDR3 sequences; 28% are singletons. The sequenced sample was PBMCs or a T cell subset sorted from them (not recorded which). The receptors derive from an adult woman who had mild COVID-19 (a few samples of this study predate the infection). Cell type and time point are not known.

This clonotype appeared a few times. V is TRBV18 and J is TRBJ2-3; 9 nucleotides agree with TRBD1. V was clipped by 3 bases and J by 1 base; unmatched bases: 5. This CDR3 comprises 16 residues. Germline values: CDR1 KGHSH, CDR2 LQKENI. The CDR3 coding sequence is TGTGCCAGCTCACCTATAACAGGGGGCGGCACAGATACGCAGTATTTT. Its translation is CASSPITGGGTDTQYF.

This chain connects TRBV9 to TRBJ1-1, with a possible D match to TRBD1 (6 bases). Deletions cut 4 bases from V and 4 bases from J, with 14 bases between. Germline CDR1 and CDR2: SGDLS and YYNGEE. This CDR3 comprises 14 residues. The CDR3 loop is CASSPGGRGTEAFF. CDR3 sequence (DNA): TGTGCCAGCAGCCCTGGGGGCAGAGGCACTGAAGCTTTCTTT.

This clonotype was seen at least ten times. The rearrangement links TRBV7-9 to TRBJ2-7, with D perhaps being TRBD1 or TRBD2 (6 bases each). The V and J ends lost 1 base and 5 bases respectively, with 12 bases between them. This CDR3 spans 14 amino acids. The germline V gene encodes CDR1 SEHNR and CDR2 FQNEAQ (reference sequence). The CDR3 nucleotides read TGTGCCAGCAGCTTAGTTTCGGGGGCGGACGAGCAGTACTTC. This translates into CASSLVSGADEQYF.

This clonotype was found a few times. The chain is built from TRBV12-3 or TRBV12-4 and TRBJ1-1; a possible D gene is TRBD1 (5 bases). V was clipped by 2 bases and J by 9 bases, with 22 bases between them. The CDR3 is 16 residues long. The chain's CDR3 is CASSLKGTSIDQQAFF. CDR3 nucleotide sequence: TGTGCCAGCAGTTTAAAGGGGACCTCAATAGACCAACAAGCTTTCTTT.

The gene calls are TRBV6-6 and TRBJ2-3; D possibly matches TRBD1 or TRBD2 (5 bases each). The germline V and J ends were trimmed by 7 bases and 1 base, with 9 bases remaining between them. Germline CDR1 MNHNY, CDR2 SVGAGI (reference sequence). This CDR3 is 13 amino acids long. In nucleotides, the CDR3 is TGTGCCAGCATCCGGGACGGCACAGATACGCAGTATTTT. Translation gives CASIRDGTDTQYF.

In its sample, this clonotype was seen a few times. The chain links TRBV9 to TRBJ1-2; 7 bases are shared with TRBD1. Germline values: CDR1 SGDLS, CDR2 YYNGEE. CDR3 length equals 15 residues. V shed 0 bases, J shed 3 bases, and the junction held 5 bases outside the gene matches. DNA of the CDR3: TGTGCCAGCAGCGTAGGACAGGGACCTTACTATGGCTACACCTTC. Amino acid sequence: CASSVGQGPYYGYTF.

This sequence joins TRBV20-1 and TRBJ2-5, with TRBD1 as a possible D gene (6 bases). Germline V gene sequence: CDR1 DFQATT, CDR2 SNEGSKA (reference sequence). The CDR3 runs 12 residues. Trimming shortened V by 5 bases and J by 4 bases, and 11 bases separated the two germline ends. As DNA, the CDR3 is TGCAGTGCTCTACAGGGTACAGAGACCCAGTACTTC. It translates to CSALQGTETQYF.

This clonotype was found a few times. The V gene is TRBV5-1, the J gene TRBJ2-1; D uncertain. Germline loops: CDR1 SGHRS, CDR2 YFSETQ. CDR3 length equals 14 residues. Trimming removed 0 bases from V and 8 bases from J, with 12 bases in between. CDR3 protein: CASSLDSASDEQFF. Written as DNA, the CDR3 is TGCGCCAGCAGCTTGGACTCGGCCTCGGATGAGCAGTTCTTC.

The chain carries TRBV24-1 and TRBJ1-5; the D gene is possibly TRBD1 (5 bases). The germline CDR1 and CDR2 sequences are KGHDR and SFDVKD. V was trimmed by 3 bases and J by 3 bases, leaving 8 bases between them. This CDR3 is built from 14 residues. CDR3 in amino acids: CATSDRQNNQPQHF. DNA for the CDR3: TGTGCCACCAGTGATCGACAGAACAATCAGCCCCAGCATTTT.

This clonotype was counted ten times or more. The chain links TRBV5-1 to TRBJ2-1; D uncertain. CDR1 is SGHRS, CDR2 YFSETQ, per germline. There are 12 residues in the CDR3. Between the trimmed V and J ends, which lost 0 bases and 8 bases, there was a span of 6 bases. The CDR3 nucleotides are TGCGCCAGCAGCTTGGTGTCCTATGAGCAGTTCTTC. Translated, it gives CASSLVSYEQFF.

V gene TRBV3-1 combines with J gene TRBJ1-2, with a possible D match to TRBD1 (6 bases). Per the germline V gene, CDR1 is LGHDT and CDR2 is YNNKEL (reference sequence). The V and J ends lost 6 bases and 6 bases respectively, with 11 bases between them. The CDR3 runs to 12 residues. CDR3: CASSRTADGYTF. CDR3 nucleotide sequence: TGTGCCAGCAGTCGGACAGCGGATGGCTACACCTTC. The full variable domain, rest sourced from reference TRBV3-1 and TRBJ1-2, is DTAVSQTPKYLVTQMGNDKSIKCEQNLGHDTMYWYKQDSKKFLKIMFSYNNKELIINETVPNRFSPKSPDKAHLNLHINSLELGDSAVYFCASSRTADGYTFGSGTRLTVV.

V gene TRBV12-3 or TRBV12-4 combines with J gene TRBJ2-3; the match to TRBD2 covers 14 bases. Losses at the gene ends were 0 bases for V and 9 bases for J; bases not matched to a gene: 5. The CDR3 has 16 amino acids. CDR3 DNA sequence: TGTGCCAGCAGTTTAGCGGGACTAGCGGGAGTAGGCACGCAGTATTTT. This codes for CASSLAGLAGVGTQYF.

Worth noting for this clonotype: A read error may account for a junction end that differs from germline. The chain carries TRBV5-1 and TRBJ2-7, with D possibly called TRBD1 or TRBD2 (5 bases each). The germline V gene encodes CDR1 SGHRS and CDR2 YFSETQ. The CDR3 is 14 residues long. CDR3 DNA: TGTGCCAGCTCACTTAGTGGGACCTCCTACGAGCAGTACTTC. Residues: CASSLSGTSYEQYF. Full variable domain (remainder filled in from reference TRBV5-1 and TRBJ2-7): KAGVTQTPRYLIKTRGQQVTLSCSPISGHRSVSWYQQTPGQGLQFLFEYFSETQRNKGNFPGRFSGRQFSNSRSEMNVSTLELGDSALYLCASSLSGTSYEQYFGPGTRLTVT.

This clonotype has just a few counts. The rearrangement links TRBV20-1 to TRBJ1-4; TRBD1 is a possible D gene (5 bases). The length of the CDR3 is 15 residues. Between the trimmed V and J ends, which lost 1 base and 4 bases, there was a span of 13 bases. CDR1 is DFQATT and CDR2 is SNEGSKA in the germline V gene (reference sequence). CDR3 residues: CSARAADRDNEKLFF. In nucleotides, the CDR3 is TGCAGTGCTAGAGCAGCCGACAGAGATAATGAAAAACTGTTTTTT.

This rearrangement joins TRBV7-2 to TRBJ2-7, with 7 bases aligning to TRBD2. CDR1 and CDR2 from the germline V gene are SGHTA and FQGNSA. The CDR3 runs 16 residues. J was trimmed by 7 bases and V by 3 bases; bases with no gene match: 15. The DNA for the CDR3 is TGTGCCAGCAGCTTGTCGGCTAGCGGAGAGAACAAAGAGCAGTACTTC. Its protein product is CASSLSASGENKEQYF.

For the CDR3, the DNA is TGTGCCAGCAGCTTAGAGGGGATGAACACTGAAGCTTTCTTT. Translated: CASSLEGMNTEAFF. The V and J genes are TRBV11-1 and TRBJ1-1, with D possibly being TRBD1 (5 bases). This CDR3 is 14 amino acids long. V was cut by 1 base and J by 0 bases, with 6 bases left in between. Germline V gene sequence: CDR1 SGHAT, CDR2 FQDESV (reference sequence).

The chain recombines TRBV4-1 with TRBJ2-7, with D perhaps being TRBD1 or TRBD2 (5 bases each). Germline lookup yields CDR1 MGHRA and CDR2 YSYEKL. The CDR3 loop spans 18 amino acids. Trimming pared 0 bases from V and 6 bases from J, leaving 24 bases between. The CDR3 DNA follows: TGCGCCAGCAGCCAAGAGGTCCTTTTGAGGGGCGAACCCCTCGAGCAGTACTTC. As protein: CASSQEVLLRGEPLEQYF.

This clonotype was seen repeatedly, ten times or more. The chain uses TRBV3-1 and TRBJ2-7, with 7 positions matching TRBD2. Germline trimming cut 4 bases from V and 1 base from J; bases unmatched to any gene: 7. CDR1 LGHDT and CDR2 YNNKEL come from the germline V gene (reference sequence). CDR3 size: 15 residues. The CDR3 DNA follows: TGTGCCAGCAGCCCCCGGGCTAGCGGTTCCTACGAGCAGTACTTC. This translates into CASSPRASGSYEQYF.

The chain couples TRBV7-8 to TRBJ2-5, with TRBD2 matching 9 bases. Germline CDR1 and CDR2: SGHVS and FQNEAQ. The junction had 3 bases not matched to a gene; V was cut back by 5 bases and J by 5 bases. The CDR3 covers 13 residues. CDR3 loop: CASSRGLAETQYF. Here the CDR3 DNA reads TGTGCCAGCAGCCGGGGACTAGCCGAGACCCAGTACTTC.

The chain employs TRBV6-5 and TRBJ2-2; D gene unclear. The V and J ends lost 2 bases and 0 bases respectively, with 7 bases between them. Germline V CDR1 and CDR2: MNHEY, SVGAGI. The CDR3 runs to 15 residues. The CDR3 loop is CASSYQSSNTGELFF. CDR3 nucleotide sequence: TGTGCCAGCAGTTACCAGTCCTCGAACACCGGGGAGCTGTTTTTT.

This clonotype was detected only a few times. This rearrangement joins TRBV12-3 or TRBV12-4 to TRBJ2-5; D tentatively fits TRBD1 or TRBD2 (5 bases each). The CDR3 length is 16 residues. Trimming took 10 bases from V and 3 from J, leaving 24 bases between them. CDR3 sequence: CAISLFPVGTKETQYF. CDR3 DNA sequence: TGTGCCATCAGCCTCTTCCCTGTGGGGACCAAAGAGACCCAGTACTTC.

In its sample, this clonotype was seen a few times. CDR3 in amino acids: CATSDFSWAGEDTQYF. The CDR3 nucleotides are TGTGCCACCAGTGATTTCTCTTGGGCTGGGGAAGATACGCAGTATTTT. The V call is TRBV24-1, the J call TRBJ2-3; no clear D gene. From germline, CDR1 is KGHDR and CDR2 SFDVKD. The CDR3 spans 16 residues. The V end lost 1 base, the J end lost 5 bases, and 15 bases lay between the germline ends.

This clonotype has at least ten counts. This chain links TRBV19 with TRBJ2-6; maybe TRBD1 (6 bases). The germline gives CDR1 LNHDA, CDR2 SQIVND (reference sequence). The CDR3 covers 12 residues. Trimming stripped 7 bases from V and 12 bases from J, with 13 bases between. CDR3 DNA: TGTGCCAGTAAAGCCAGGGGCTTCGTCCTGACTTTC. It translates to CASKARGFVLTF.

In its sample, this clonotype was seen a few times. CDR3 DNA: TGTGCCACCAGTGACCCGACAGGGCCCAATCAGCCCCAGCATTTT. It translates to CATSDPTGPNQPQHF. The genes are TRBV24-1 and TRBJ1-5, with 7 bases aligning to TRBD1. The CDR3 loop spans 15 amino acids. The germline V gene has CDR1 KGHDR and CDR2 SFDVKD. After removal of 4 bases from V and 3 bases from J, the junction contained 5 bases not matched to a gene.

This clonotype was counted between two and nine times. The gene calls are TRBV6-5 and TRBJ2-1, with TRBD1 identical over 9 bases. V lost 0 bases, J lost 7 bases, and 1 base stayed unmatched. Germline V gene data show CDR1 as MNHEY and CDR2 as SVGAGI. The CDR3 covers 14 residues. In nucleotides, the CDR3 is TGTGCCAGCAGTTACTCACAGGGGGCTAATGAGCAGTTCTTC. The encoded protein is CASSYSQGANEQFF.

This clonotype was counted a few times. The V and J genes are TRBV12-3 or TRBV12-4 and TRBJ2-1; D not resolved. CDR3 length equals 10 residues. The V end lost 3 bases, the J end lost 9 bases, and 3 bases lay between the germline ends. For the CDR3, the DNA is TGTGCCAGCAGTTTCCTTGAGCAGTTCTTC. This sequence encodes CASSFLEQFF.